One and the same sample provided the 15 T cell receptor beta chains below, sequenced in a study of cytomegalovirus exposure and HLA in healthy donors. Both 60 Vbeta primers and 13 Jbeta primers went into the PCR. Profiling relied on immunoSEQ multiplex PCR, and the TCRdb table lists in-frame clones only, not all of them. Counted here are just over 200,000 clones, 70% occurring once; the ten biggest clones make up roughly 2.5%. Sequenced sample: PBMCs. These receptors were taken from a man aged 35-49 years in good health and CMV-seropositive.

The rearrangement uses TRBV25-1 and TRBJ2-2; 7 nucleotides line up with TRBD1. Trimming at V came to 4 bases and at J to 3 bases, leaving 2 bases not matched to a gene. CDR3 length: 14 amino acids. CDR1 and CDR2 from the germline V gene are MGHDK and SYGVNS. This CDR3 is CASSVDRDTGELFF. For the CDR3, the DNA is TGTGCCAGCAGTGTCGACAGGGACACCGGGGAGCTGTTTTTT.

This chain connects TRBV11-2 to TRBJ1-3; 9 nucleotides align to TRBD1. CDR3 length: 14 residues. Germline lookup yields CDR1 SGHAT and CDR2 FQNNGV. V dropped 5 bases and J dropped 4; count of bases not matched to a gene: 3. This chain's CDR3 is CASSPTGGGNTIYF. The CDR3 DNA sequence: TGTGCCAGCAGCCCGACAGGGGGAGGAAACACCATATATTTT.

The chain carries TRBV28 and TRBJ1-6; D ambiguous. Germline lookup yields CDR1 MDHEN and CDR2 SYDVKM. This CDR3 is built from 14 residues. Trimming removed 7 bases at V and 9 bases at J, with 16 bases between. DNA for the CDR3: TGTGCCAGCACCAGCGGGGTTGCAGGTTCACCCCTCCACTTT. This codes for CASTSGVAGSPLHF.

This clone was seen a handful of times. This chain uses TRBV6-6 with TRBJ2-2; 8 bases map to TRBD1. CDR1 and CDR2 (germline): MNHNY, SVGAGI (reference sequence). The CDR3 consists of 16 residues. V lost 0 bases to trimming and J lost 5 bases; unmatched junction nucleotides: 5. DNA of the CDR3: TGTGCCAGCAGTTACTCGAACAGGGGGGTAACCGGGGAGCTGTTTTTT. Residues: CASSYSNRGVTGELFF.

CDR3 region: CASSRWGEYGYTF. Here the CDR3 DNA reads TGTGCCAGCAGCCGGTGGGGAGAATATGGCTACACCTTC. This chain connects TRBV11-1 to TRBJ1-2; D not resolved. The CDR3 sequence is 13 residues long. Per the germline V gene, CDR1 is SGHAT and CDR2 is FQDESV (reference sequence). Trimming removed 5 bases from V and 5 bases from J, with 12 bases in between.

V is TRBV14 and J is TRBJ2-3; D gene unclear. The CDR3 has 17 residues. V lost 4 bases, J lost 4 bases, and 21 bases lay in between. CDR1 is SGHDN, CDR2 FVKESK, per germline. The CDR3 region is CASSPETPLVLPDTQYF. The DNA for the CDR3 is TGTGCCAGCAGCCCGGAGACTCCGCTGGTTTTGCCAGATACGCAGTATTTT.

This clone has more than one count but fewer than ten. The rearrangement uses TRBV6-1 and TRBJ2-1; D is unresolved. The V gene's germline CDR1 is MNHNS and CDR2 SASEGT. This CDR3 region has 15 residues. V lost 3 bases, J lost 1 base, and 10 bases lay in between. The CDR3 loop reads CASSDYGPSYNEQFF. The CDR3 coding sequence is TGTGCCAGCAGTGACTATGGGCCGTCCTACAATGAGCAGTTCTTC.

This chain uses TRBV6-1 with TRBJ2-5; D is unresolved. The V end lost 2 bases, the J end lost 11 bases, and 9 bases lay between the germline ends. The CDR3 contains 11 residues. Germline CDR1 MNHNS, CDR2 SASEGT. Written as DNA, the CDR3 is TGTGCCAGCAGTGAACTTGGTGAGCAGTACTTC. Translated, it gives CASSELGEQYF.

V usage is TRBV2 and J usage is TRBJ1-2; perhaps TRBD1 as D (5 bases). The V gene's germline CDR1 is SNHLY and CDR2 FYNNEI. V was clipped by 7 bases and J by 4 bases, with 13 bases between them. The CDR3 loop spans 13 amino acids. Written as DNA, the CDR3 is TGTGCCAGCATCCCACAGGAGGGCTATGGCTACACCTTC. Amino acid sequence: CASIPQEGYGYTF.

This clone has more than one count but fewer than ten. The J gene is TRBJ2-2, the V gene TRBV29-1, with 9 bases lining up with TRBD1. CDR1 and CDR2 from the germline V gene are SQVTM and ANQGSEA. V dropped 6 bases and J dropped 4; count of bases not matched to a gene: 9. The CDR3 covers 15 residues. As DNA, the CDR3 is TGCAGCGTCATACAGGGGGCGCGGAGCACCGGGGAGCTGTTTTTT. Amino acids: CSVIQGARSTGELFF.

The chain is built from TRBV19 and TRBJ1-5, with 9 positions matching TRBD1. Germline CDR1 LNHDA, CDR2 SQIVND (reference sequence). The V gene end was trimmed by 7 bases and the J gene end by 0 bases; junction bases not matched to a gene: 4. This CDR3 is 15 amino acids long. The CDR3 region is CASKGTGRSNQPQHF. Here the CDR3 DNA reads TGTGCCAGTAAAGGGACAGGGCGTAGCAATCAGCCCCAGCATTTT.

This clone was counted only a few times. The gene calls are TRBV6-1 and TRBJ2-5, with 7 bases that match TRBD1. Losses at the gene ends were 1 base for V and 2 bases for J; bases not matched to a gene: 4. The CDR3 runs 15 residues. The germline V gene has CDR1 MNHNS and CDR2 SASEGT. The CDR3 sequence is CASSEGGQDQETQYF. DNA of the CDR3: TGTGCCAGCAGTGAAGGAGGACAGGATCAAGAGACCCAGTACTTC.

This chain joins TRBV28 and TRBJ2-7; 8 bases match TRBD1. The CDR3 runs 16 residues. The ends lost 4 bases at V and 7 bases at J; junction bases unmatched: 15. Germline CDR1 and CDR2: MDHEN and SYDVKM. This CDR3 is CASSSYQGAHEEEQYF. In nucleotides, the CDR3 is TGTGCCAGCAGTTCATATCAGGGGGCGCACGAGGAAGAGCAGTACTTC.

Only one count was recorded for this clone. The chain employs TRBV2 and TRBJ1-1; the match to TRBD1 covers 9 bases. This CDR3 is built from 17 residues. Germline V lookup: CDR1 SNHLY, CDR2 FYNNEI. The trim removed 0 bases at V and 0 bases at J, leaving 5 bases unmatched. The CDR3 DNA reads as TGTGCCAGCAGTGAAGCGGGGACAGGGTTTATGAACACTGAAGCTTTCTTT. It codes for CASSEAGTGFMNTEAFF.

The V call is TRBV4-3, the J call TRBJ2-3; 7 nucleotides match TRBD2. V shed 1 base, J shed 5 bases, and the junction held 9 bases outside the gene matches. This CDR3 is 16 amino acids long. The germline gives CDR1 LGHNA, CDR2 YSLEER. Here the CDR3 DNA reads TGCGCCAGCAGCCAAGCTAGCGGAGGCGGGGTAGATACGCAGTATTTT. This sequence encodes CASSQASGGGVDTQYF.